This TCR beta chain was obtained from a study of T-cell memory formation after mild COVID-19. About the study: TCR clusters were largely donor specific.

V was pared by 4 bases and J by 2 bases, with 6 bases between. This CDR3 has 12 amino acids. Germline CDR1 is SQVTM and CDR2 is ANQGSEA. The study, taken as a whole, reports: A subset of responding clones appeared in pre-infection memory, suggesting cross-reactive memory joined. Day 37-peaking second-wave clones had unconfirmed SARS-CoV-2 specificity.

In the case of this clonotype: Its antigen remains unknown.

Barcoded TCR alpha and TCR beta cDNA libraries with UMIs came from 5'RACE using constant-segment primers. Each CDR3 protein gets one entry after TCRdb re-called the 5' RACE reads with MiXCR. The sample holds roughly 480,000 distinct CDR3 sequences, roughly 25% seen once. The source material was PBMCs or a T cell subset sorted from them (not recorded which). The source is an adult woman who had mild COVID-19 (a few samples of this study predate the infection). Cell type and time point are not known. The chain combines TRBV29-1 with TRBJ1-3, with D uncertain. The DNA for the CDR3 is TGCAGCGTTGGAGATACTGGAAACACCATATATTTT. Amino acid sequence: CSVGDTGNTIYF.